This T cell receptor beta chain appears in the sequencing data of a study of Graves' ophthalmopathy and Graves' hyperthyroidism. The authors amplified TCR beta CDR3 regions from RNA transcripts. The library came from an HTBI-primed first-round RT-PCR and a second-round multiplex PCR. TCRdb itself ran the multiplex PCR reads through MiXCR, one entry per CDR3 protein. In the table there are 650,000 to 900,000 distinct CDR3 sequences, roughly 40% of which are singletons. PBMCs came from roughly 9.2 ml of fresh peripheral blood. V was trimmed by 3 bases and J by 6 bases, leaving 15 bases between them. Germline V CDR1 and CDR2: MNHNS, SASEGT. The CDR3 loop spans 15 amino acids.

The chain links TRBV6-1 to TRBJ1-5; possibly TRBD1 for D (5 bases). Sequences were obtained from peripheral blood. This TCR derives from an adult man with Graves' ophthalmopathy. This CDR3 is CASSDILQGRQPQHF. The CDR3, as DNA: TGTGCCAGCAGTGATATCCTCCAGGGTCGTCAGCCCCAGCATTTT.